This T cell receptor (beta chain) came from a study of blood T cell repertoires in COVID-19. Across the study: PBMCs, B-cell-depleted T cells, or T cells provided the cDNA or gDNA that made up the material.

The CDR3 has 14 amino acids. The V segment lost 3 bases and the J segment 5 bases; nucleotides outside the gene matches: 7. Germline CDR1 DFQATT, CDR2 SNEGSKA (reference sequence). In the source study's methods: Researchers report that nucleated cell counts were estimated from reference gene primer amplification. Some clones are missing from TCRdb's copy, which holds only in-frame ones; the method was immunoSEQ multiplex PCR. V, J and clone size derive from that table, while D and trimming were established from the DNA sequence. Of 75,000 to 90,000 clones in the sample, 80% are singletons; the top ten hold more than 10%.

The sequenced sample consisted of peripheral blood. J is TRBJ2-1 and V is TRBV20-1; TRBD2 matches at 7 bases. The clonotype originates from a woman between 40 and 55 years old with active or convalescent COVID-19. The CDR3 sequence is CSASGAGANNEQFF. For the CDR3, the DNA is TGCAGTGCTAGTGGGGCGGGAGCGAACAATGAGCAGTTCTTC.